The T cell receptor (beta chain) under discussion was sequenced for a study of cytomegalovirus exposure and HLA in healthy donors. This clone was counted a few times. Antigen: not known. The CDR3 has 15 residues. Trimming took 2 bases from V and 0 from J; bases not matched to a gene: 2. In germline, CDR1 is MNHEY, CDR2 SMNVEV (reference sequence). Researchers ran the PCR with 60 Vbeta and 13 Jbeta primers. Assay used: immunoSEQ multiplex PCR; TCRdb lists only in-frame clones, some missing. This table holds 100,000 or so clones, 67% found once. Study-wide points: Trimming of TCR beta V- and J-genes showed a link, identified in a later analysis, to a missense DCLRE1C variant.

The chain has TRBV27 and TRBJ2-7; 9 bases are a match to TRBD1. This receptor was obtained from a man aged 30-40 years in good health and CMV-seronegative. The sequencing input was PBMCs. The CDR3 loop is CASSLGTGSSYEQYF. CDR3 nucleotides: TGTGCCAGCAGTTTAGGGACAGGGAGCTCCTACGAGCAGTACTTC.